This T cell receptor beta chain comes out of a study of Graves' ophthalmopathy and Graves' hyperthyroidism. Enrolled hyperthyroidism patients had a new diagnosis, a duration under 2 months, and an age of 18 to 65. The PBMCs were taken from approximately 11 ml of fresh peripheral blood. Investigators amplified TCR beta CDR3 regions from RNA transcripts. HTBI primers were employed in first-round RT-PCR, then a second-round multiplex PCR followed. TCRdb analysed the multiplex PCR reads with MiXCR anew, one entry per CDR3 protein. This repertoire shows a few hundred thousand distinct CDR3 sequences, 15% to 17% found once; its top ten account for approximately 7%. Germline loops: CDR1 MNHNS, CDR2 SASEGT. The CDR3 has 12 residues. V gave up 10 bases and J gave up 3 bases; unmatched junction bases: 5.

The receptor was isolated from a young woman with stable Graves' hyperthyroidism. Material for sequencing was peripheral blood. The chain recombines TRBV6-1 with TRBJ2-7; 8 positions match TRBD1. The CDR3 sequence is CATGQVLYEQYF. The CDR3, as DNA: TGTGCCACGGGACAGGTCCTCTACGAGCAGTACTTC.